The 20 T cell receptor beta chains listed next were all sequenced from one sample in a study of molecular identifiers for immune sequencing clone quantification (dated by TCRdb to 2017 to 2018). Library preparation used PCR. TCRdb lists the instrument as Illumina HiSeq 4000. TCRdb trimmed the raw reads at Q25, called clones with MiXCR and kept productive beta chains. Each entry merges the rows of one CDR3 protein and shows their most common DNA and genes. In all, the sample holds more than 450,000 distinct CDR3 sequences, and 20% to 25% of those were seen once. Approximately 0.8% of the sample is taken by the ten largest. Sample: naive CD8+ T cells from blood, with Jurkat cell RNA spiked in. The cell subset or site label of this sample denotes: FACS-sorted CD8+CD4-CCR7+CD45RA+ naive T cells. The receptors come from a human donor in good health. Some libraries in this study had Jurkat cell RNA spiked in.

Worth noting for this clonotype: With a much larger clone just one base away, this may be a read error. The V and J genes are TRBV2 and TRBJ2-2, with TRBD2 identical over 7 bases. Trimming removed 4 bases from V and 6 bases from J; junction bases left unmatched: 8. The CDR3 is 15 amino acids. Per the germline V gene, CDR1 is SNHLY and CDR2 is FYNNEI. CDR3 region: CASSVGGGRSGELFF. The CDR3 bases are TGTGCCAGCAGTGTAGGCGGGGGTAGGTCCGGGGAGCTGTTTTTT.

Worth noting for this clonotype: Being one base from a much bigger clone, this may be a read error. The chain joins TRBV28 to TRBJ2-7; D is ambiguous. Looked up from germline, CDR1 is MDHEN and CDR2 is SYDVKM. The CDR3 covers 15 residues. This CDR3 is CASSSRPAVHHERYF. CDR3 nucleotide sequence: TGTGCCAGCAGCTCCAGGCCTGCCGTCCACCACGAGCGGTACTTC.

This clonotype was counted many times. DNA of the CDR3: TGCAGTGCTAGAGGCTCACAGTGGAATTCACCCCTCCACTTT. This codes for CSARGSQWNSPLHF. The rearrangement joins TRBV20-1 to TRBJ1-6; D unclear. Trimming shortened V by 1 base and J by 7 bases, and 11 bases separated the two germline ends. CDR3 length: 14 amino acids. Germline CDR1 reads DFQATT; CDR2 reads SNEGSKA (reference sequence).

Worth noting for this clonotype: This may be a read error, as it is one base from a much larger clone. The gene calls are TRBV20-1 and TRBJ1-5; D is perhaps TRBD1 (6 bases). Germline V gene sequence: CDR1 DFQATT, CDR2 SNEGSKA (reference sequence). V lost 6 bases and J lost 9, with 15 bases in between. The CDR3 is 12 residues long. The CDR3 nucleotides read TGCAGTGCGAGAACAGGGCATCGGCCCCAGCATTTT. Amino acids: CSARTGHRPQHF.

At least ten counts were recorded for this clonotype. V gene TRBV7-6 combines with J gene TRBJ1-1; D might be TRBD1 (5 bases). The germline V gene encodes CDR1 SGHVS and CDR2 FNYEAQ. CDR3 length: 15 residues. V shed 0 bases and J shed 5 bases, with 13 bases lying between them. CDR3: CASSLASRVGTEAFF. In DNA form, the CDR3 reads TGTGCCAGCAGCTTAGCGTCCAGGGTTGGTACTGAAGCTTTCTTT.

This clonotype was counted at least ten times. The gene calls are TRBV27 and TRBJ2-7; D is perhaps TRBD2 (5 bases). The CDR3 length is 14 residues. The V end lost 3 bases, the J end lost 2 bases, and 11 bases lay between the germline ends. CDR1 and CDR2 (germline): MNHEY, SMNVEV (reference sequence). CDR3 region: CASSLRGNTYEQYF. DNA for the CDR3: TGTGCCAGCAGTTTGAGAGGGAACACCTACGAGCAGTACTTC.

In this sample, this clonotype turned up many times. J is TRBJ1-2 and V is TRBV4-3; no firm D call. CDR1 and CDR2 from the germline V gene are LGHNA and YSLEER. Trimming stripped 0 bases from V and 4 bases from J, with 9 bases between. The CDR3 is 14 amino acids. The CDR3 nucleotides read TGCGCCAGCAGCCAAGAAATAGAAACCTATGGCTACACCTTC. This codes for CASSQEIETYGYTF.

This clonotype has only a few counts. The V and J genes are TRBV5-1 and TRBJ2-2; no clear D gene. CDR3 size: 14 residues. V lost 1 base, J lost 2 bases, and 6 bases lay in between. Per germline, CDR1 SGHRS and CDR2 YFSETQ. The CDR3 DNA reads TGCGCCAGCAGCTTGAAAATAAACACCGGGGAGCTGTTTTTT. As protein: CASSLKINTGELFF.

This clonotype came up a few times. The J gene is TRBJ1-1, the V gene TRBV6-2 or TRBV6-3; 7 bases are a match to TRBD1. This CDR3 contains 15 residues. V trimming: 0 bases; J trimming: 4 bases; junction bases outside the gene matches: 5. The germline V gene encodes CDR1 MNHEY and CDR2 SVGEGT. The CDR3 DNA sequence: TGTGCCAGCAGTTACTCAGGGGGCTCGGGCACTGAAGCTTTCTTT. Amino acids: CASSYSGGSGTEAFF.

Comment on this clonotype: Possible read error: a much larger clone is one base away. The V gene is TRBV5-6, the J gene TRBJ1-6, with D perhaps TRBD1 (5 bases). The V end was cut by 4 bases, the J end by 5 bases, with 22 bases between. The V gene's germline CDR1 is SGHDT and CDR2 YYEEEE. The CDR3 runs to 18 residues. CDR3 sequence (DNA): TGTGCCAGCAGCCAGGAGAGGGGAGCCCTTCCCCATAATTCACCCCTCCACTTT. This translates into CASSQERGALPHNSPLHF.

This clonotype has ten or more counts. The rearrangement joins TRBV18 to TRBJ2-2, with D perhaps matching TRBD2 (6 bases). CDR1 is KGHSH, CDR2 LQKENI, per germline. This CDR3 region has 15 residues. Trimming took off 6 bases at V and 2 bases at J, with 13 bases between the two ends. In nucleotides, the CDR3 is TGTGCCAGCTCCCTCCGGGACTCTAACACCGGGGAGCTGTTTTTT. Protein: CASSLRDSNTGELFF.

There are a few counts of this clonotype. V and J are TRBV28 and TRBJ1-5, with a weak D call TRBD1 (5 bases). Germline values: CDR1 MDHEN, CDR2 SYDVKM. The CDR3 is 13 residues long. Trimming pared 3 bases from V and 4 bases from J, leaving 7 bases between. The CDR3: CASSFEGNQPQHF. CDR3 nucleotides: TGTGCCAGCAGTTTTGAGGGGAATCAGCCCCAGCATTTT.

CDR3 amino acids: CSARALATYEQYF. The CDR3 DNA follows: TGCAGTGCTAGAGCACTAGCAACCTACGAGCAGTACTTC. The V gene is TRBV20-1, the J gene TRBJ2-7, with D tentatively TRBD2 (6 bases). The V gene's germline CDR1 is DFQATT and CDR2 SNEGSKA (reference sequence). V lost 1 base, J lost 2 bases, and 9 bases lay in between. This CDR3 has 13 amino acids.

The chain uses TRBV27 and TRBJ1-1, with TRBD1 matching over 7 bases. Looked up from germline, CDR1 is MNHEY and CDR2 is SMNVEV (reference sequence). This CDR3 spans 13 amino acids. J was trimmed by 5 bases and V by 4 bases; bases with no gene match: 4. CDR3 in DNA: TGTGCCAGCAGTTCCAGGGGGATTACTGAAGCTTTCTTT. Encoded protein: CASSSRGITEAFF.

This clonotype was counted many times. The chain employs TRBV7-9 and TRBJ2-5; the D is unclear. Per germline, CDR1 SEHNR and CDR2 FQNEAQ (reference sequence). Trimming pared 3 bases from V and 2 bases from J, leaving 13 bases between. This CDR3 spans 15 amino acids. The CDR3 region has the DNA TGTGCCAGCAGCTTTCTATCCGTAATTCAAGAGACCCAGTACTTC. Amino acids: CASSFLSVIQETQYF.

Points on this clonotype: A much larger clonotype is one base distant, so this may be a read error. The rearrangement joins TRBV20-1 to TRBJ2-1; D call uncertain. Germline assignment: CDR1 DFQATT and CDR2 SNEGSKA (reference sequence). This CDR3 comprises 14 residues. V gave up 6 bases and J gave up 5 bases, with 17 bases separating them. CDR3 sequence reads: CSAMLRESHNEQFF. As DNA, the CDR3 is TGCAGTGCCATGCTAAGGGAAAGCCACAATGAGCAGTTCTTC.

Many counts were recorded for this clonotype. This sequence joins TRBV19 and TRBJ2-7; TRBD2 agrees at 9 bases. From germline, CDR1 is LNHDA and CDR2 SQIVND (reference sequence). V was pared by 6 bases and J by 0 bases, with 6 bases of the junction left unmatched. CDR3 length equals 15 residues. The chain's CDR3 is CASRPGTSSSYEQYF. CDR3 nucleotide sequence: TGTGCCAGTAGACCCGGGACTAGCAGCTCCTACGAGCAGTACTTC. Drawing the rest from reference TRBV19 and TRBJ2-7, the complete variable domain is DGGITQSPKYLFRKEGQNVTLSCEQNLNHDAMYWYRQDPGQGLRLIYYSQIVNDFQKGDIAEGYSVSREKKESFPLTVTSAQKNPTAFYLCASRPGTSSSYEQYFGPGTRLTVT.

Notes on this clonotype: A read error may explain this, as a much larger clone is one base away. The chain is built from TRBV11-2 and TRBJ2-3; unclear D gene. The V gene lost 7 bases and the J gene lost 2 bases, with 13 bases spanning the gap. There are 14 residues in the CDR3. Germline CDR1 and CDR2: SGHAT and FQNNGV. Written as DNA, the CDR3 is TGTGCCAGCATCTCCGGAGAGAACACAGATACGCAGTATTTT. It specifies CASISGENTDTQYF.

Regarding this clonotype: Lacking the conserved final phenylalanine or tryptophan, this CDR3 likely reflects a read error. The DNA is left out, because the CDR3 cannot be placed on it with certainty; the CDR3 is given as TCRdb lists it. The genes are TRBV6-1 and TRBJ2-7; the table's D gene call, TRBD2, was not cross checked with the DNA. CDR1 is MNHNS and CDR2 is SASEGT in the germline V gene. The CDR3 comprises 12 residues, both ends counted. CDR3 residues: CASSDIKWEAYL.

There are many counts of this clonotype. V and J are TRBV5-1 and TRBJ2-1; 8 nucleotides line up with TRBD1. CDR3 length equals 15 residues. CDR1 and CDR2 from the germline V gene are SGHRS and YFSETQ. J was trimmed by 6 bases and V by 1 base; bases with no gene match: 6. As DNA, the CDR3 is TGCGCCAGCAGCTTGTGGCAGGGGGCAGGCAATGAGCAGTTCTTC. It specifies CASSLWQGAGNEQFF.